These 5 T cell receptor beta chains share one sample of origin, sequenced in a study of post-analysis software for immune sequencing data (dated by TCRdb to 2015 to 2017). Library preparation was by PCR. TCRdb records Illumina HiSeq 2500 as the sequencer. To reduce PCR and sequencing biases, unique molecular identifiers were incorporated into the TCR beta cDNA libraries. The public reads were quality trimmed at Q25 with fastp and then assembled into clones with MiXCR by TCRdb, keeping productive beta chains. CDR3 protein duplicates are merged, each entry listing the most common genes and DNA. A total of approximately 630,000 distinct CDR3 sequences appear in this sample, 59% of them only once. Of the sample, about 11% falls within the top ten clones. No antigen has been assigned to these receptors. Overall study outcomes, separate from this receptor: Four to six TRBV segments, including TRBV5-6, TRBV5-1 and TRBV20-1, were significantly more frequent in patients than controls.

The sample comprised blood. Receptors were obtained from a girl aged 2-10 years with multiple sclerosis.

The chain uses TRBV6-1 and TRBJ1-1; D is unresolved. Trimming took 6 bases from V and 0 from J, leaving 17 bases between them. Looked up from germline, CDR1 is MNHNS and CDR2 is SASEGT. The CDR3 totals 16 residues. CDR3 protein: CASRPTRANMNTEAFF. The CDR3, as DNA: TGTGCCAGCAGGCCCACAAGGGCCAATATGAACACTGAAGCTTTCTTT.

The gene calls are TRBV7-9 and TRBJ1-5, with unresolved D. Between the trimmed V and J ends, which lost 3 bases and 7 bases, there was a span of 13 bases. CDR3 length: 14 amino acids. Per germline, CDR1 SEHNR and CDR2 FQNEAQ (reference sequence). The CDR3 sequence is CASSFGRDGQPQHF. The CDR3 DNA sequence: TGTGCCAGCAGCTTTGGAAGGGATGGACAGCCCCAGCATTTT.

This clonotype has just a few counts. The V and J genes are TRBV6-2 or TRBV6-3 and TRBJ1-2; 8 positions match TRBD1. The ends lost 9 bases at V and 4 bases at J; junction bases unmatched: 10. This CDR3 comprises 14 residues. The germline V gene encodes CDR1 MNHEY and CDR2 SVGEGT. CDR3 amino acids: CASRGTGYPYGYTF. For the CDR3, the DNA is TGTGCCAGTCGAGGGACAGGCTACCCCTATGGCTACACCTTC.

The genes are TRBV4-1 and TRBJ1-4; D ambiguous. V dropped 5 bases and J dropped 8 bases, with 15 bases sitting between them. The CDR3 loop spans 14 amino acids. The germline gives CDR1 MGHRA, CDR2 YSYEKL. CDR3 region: CASSRPTRGEKLFF. DNA of the CDR3: TGCGCCAGCAGCAGACCCACCCGCGGAGAAAAACTGTTTTTT.

This clonotype was picked up one time. The gene calls are TRBV7-9 and TRBJ2-7; D uncertain. The germline CDR1 and CDR2 sequences are SEHNR and FQNEAQ (reference sequence). The CDR3 extends over 16 amino acids. V dropped 1 base and J dropped 0 bases, with 13 bases sitting between them. The CDR3: CASSLDLWEFSYEQYF. CDR3 sequence (DNA): TGTGCCAGCAGCTTAGACCTTTGGGAATTCTCCTACGAGCAGTACTTC. Supplemented by reference TRBV7-9 and TRBJ2-7, the full variable domain reads DTGVSQNPRHKITKRGQNVTFRCDPISEHNRLYWYRQTLGQGPEFLTYFQNEAQLEKSRLLSDRFSAERPKGSFSTLEIQRTEQGDSAMYLCASSLDLWEFSYEQYFGPGTRLTVT.